This TCR beta chain was identified during a study of CD8+CD57+ T cells in acquired aplastic anemia (dated 2018 in TCRdb). With regard to the full study: DNA extracted from sorted CD4+ and CD8+ cells had a mean of about 3.3 ug, with a range of about 0.2 to 30 ug. CD8+CD57+ expansion was defined as frequency above the mean frequency observed in healthy subjects. Summary of the overall study and its limitations: No significant difference in CD8+ Simpson's diversity was found between patients and healthy controls (P=0.060). Over 25 CD8+ CDR3 sequences were found in both patients and controls but appeared to be highly expressed in patients and within the immunodominant clones of the patients.

Profiling of TCR beta VDJ combinations and CDR3 sequences used genomic DNA as the template. TCR repertoire sequencing was run on an Illumina HiSeq 2000. The study's processing was this. Repertoires were assessed using TRBV/TRBJ rearrangement plots, CDR3 size and DJ length profiles, and Simpson's diversity index. The most abundant DNA sequence in the deep sequencing data was defined as the immunodominant clone. CDR3 amino acid sequences were checked for sharing across subjects and were also compared against the VDJdb database and published repertoires. The public sequencing data were trimmed at Q25 with fastp and processed into clonotypes with MiXCR by TCRdb, which kept only in-frame beta chains. Merged by CDR3 protein, the rows form single entries marked with the most common genes and DNA. The V and J calls follow TCRdb's processing rather than the paper's. A total of around 200,000 distinct CDR3 sequences appear in this sample, 50% to 65% of them only once. About 42% of the sample goes to the ten largest clones.

From cysteine to phenylalanine, the CDR3 is 16 amino acids long. Only the CDR3 DNA is retained, 48 bases long and in frame from the first base. CDR1 and CDR2 are drawn from the germline V gene: SGHRS, YFSETQ. The junction shows trimming of 4 bases on V and 8 bases on J, and the gene matches do not reach 10 bases of it. Patients chosen for sequencing had shown expansion of CD8+CD57+ cells by flow cytometry. All patients had severe acquired aplastic anemia diagnosed by International Study of Aplastic Anemia and Agranulocytosis and Camitta criteria. No patient had received any therapy when blood was sampled. In the study, sorted CD4+ and CD8+ blood T cells from patients with severe aplastic anemia and from healthy subjects underwent deep sequencing of TCR repertoires. Patients were enrolled in the USA under clinicaltrials.gov protocols 00001620, 01623167, 00001397, 00071045, 00081523 and 00961064. Ficoll-Paque density gradient centrifugation was used to isolate peripheral blood mononuclear cells. CD4+ and CD8+ T cells were sorted by FACS or magnetic beads before DNA extraction.

Concerning this clonotype: The antigen it recognizes is unknown. No base quality values were provided; no much bigger clone lies one nucleotide off.

The chain links TRBV5-1 with TRBJ2-1, with TRBD2 matching 12 junction bases. The source material was sorted CD4+, CD8+, or CD8+CD57+ T cells (not recorded which) from PBMCs. The TCR sequence derives from a human donor with aplastic anemia. The DNA sequence follows: TGCGCCAGCAGCCCGCCCGGACTAGCGGGGTTGGATGAGCAGTTCTTC. Its protein reads: CASSPPGLAGLDEQFF.